The 19 T cell receptor beta chains given below trace back to one sample, sequenced in a study of cytomegalovirus exposure and HLA in healthy donors (dated by TCRdb to the late 2010s). The library was produced with the immunoSEQ multiplex PCR assay. For the multiplex PCR, a mixture combining 60 forward primers for TCR Vbeta segments and 13 reverse primers for TCR Jbeta segments was used. TCRdb limited this immuneACCESS table to in-frame rearrangements with V and J called. A share of clones is missing; checked studies link under half to unresolved V genes, and the rest is unexplained. The sample table records some 130,000 clones; approximately 61% of these occur just once. Around 1.6% of the sample lies in the top ten. Sample: PBMCs. The receptors were gathered from a human donor in good health.

The chain joins TRBV6-5 to TRBJ2-7; 9 bases are a match to TRBD1. V was clipped by 7 bases and J by 4 bases; unmatched bases: 8. This CDR3 has 14 residues. Germline V lookup: CDR1 MNHEY, CDR2 SVGAGI. The CDR3 region has the DNA TGTGCCAGCAAAAAAACAGGGGGCCGGTACGAGCAGTACTTC. It codes for CASKKTGGRYEQYF.

This chain uses TRBV6-6 with TRBJ2-3; D perhaps matches TRBD1 (5 bases). The CDR3 sequence is 13 residues long. V lost 7 bases, J lost 2 bases, and 10 bases lay in between. Germline CDR1 and CDR2: MNHNY and SVGAGI (reference sequence). In DNA, the CDR3 is TGTGCCAGCAAAGACAGCCCCACAGATACGCAGTATTTT. It translates to CASKDSPTDTQYF.

This clone was observed once. The chain joins TRBV2 to TRBJ2-2, with 11 bases identical to TRBD2. The CDR3 is 16 residues long. Per the germline V gene, CDR1 is SNHLY and CDR2 is FYNNEI. V lost 6 bases and J lost 4; bases outside the gene matches: 7. The CDR3, as DNA: TGTGCCAGCAGGGATATAGCGGGAGGGTTCACCGGGGAGCTGTTTTTT. Translated: CASRDIAGGFTGELFF. Using reference TRBV2 and TRBJ2-2 for the parts outside the CDR3, the full variable domain is EPEVTQTPSHQVTQMGQEVILRCVPISNHLYFYWYRQILGQKVEFLVSFYNNEISEKSEIFDDQFSVERPDGSNFTLKIRSTKLEDSAMYFCASRDIAGGFTGELFFGEGSRLTVL.

The chain employs TRBV4-1 and TRBJ2-5; maybe TRBD2 (5 bases). With 0 bases removed from V and 5 bases from J, the gap between germline ends came to 13 bases. Germline assignment: CDR1 MGHRA and CDR2 YSYEKL. The CDR3 is 15 amino acids. CDR3 amino acids: CASSQETRTGETQYF. The CDR3 bases are TGCGCCAGCAGCCAAGAGACCAGGACGGGGGAGACCCAGTACTTC.

The chain employs TRBV6-4 and TRBJ2-2; 11 bases match TRBD2. V was pared by 6 bases and J by 6 bases, with 3 bases of the junction left unmatched. Germline lookup yields CDR1 MRHNA and CDR2 SNTAGT. CDR3 length equals 14 residues. CDR3 loop: CASRTSGVSGELFF. The CDR3 region has the DNA TGTGCCAGCAGGACTAGCGGGGTTTCCGGGGAGCTGTTTTTT.

This sequence joins TRBV29-1 and TRBJ2-3; 8 bases agree with TRBD1. V trimming: 6 bases; J trimming: 2 bases; junction bases outside the gene matches: 7. Germline V gene lookup returns CDR1 SQVTM and CDR2 ANQGSEA. CDR3 length: 14 residues. The CDR3 bases are TGCAGCGTCCCGCCAGGGGGCCCCACAGATACGCAGTATTTT. Translated, it gives CSVPPGGPTDTQYF.

This clone came up a few times. The V call is TRBV10-3, the J call TRBJ1-3; 9 positions agree with TRBD1. V lost 4 bases to trimming and J lost 0 bases; unmatched junction nucleotides: 4. From germline, CDR1 is ENHRY and CDR2 SYGVKD. The CDR3 sequence is 16 residues long. Here the CDR3 reads CAISVSGQGSGNTIYF. CDR3 nucleotide sequence: TGTGCCATCAGTGTTTCGGGACAGGGCTCTGGAAACACCATATATTTT.

The chain couples TRBV15 to TRBJ2-3; perhaps TRBD2 as D (5 bases). CDR1 is LNHNV, CDR2 YYDKDF, per germline (reference sequence). The CDR3 loop spans 15 amino acids. V was shortened by 1 base and J by 3 bases, with 11 bases between the two germline ends. Here the CDR3 DNA reads TGTGCCACCAGCAGAGTGATTGGGGAGACAGATACGCAGTATTTT. Translation gives CATSRVIGETDTQYF.

This sequence joins TRBV9 and TRBJ2-5; D possibly corresponds to TRBD1 (6 bases). CDR3 length: 15 amino acids. Trimming left V 0 bases short and J 4 bases short, with 13 bases between. The V gene's germline CDR1 is SGDLS and CDR2 YYNGEE. The CDR3 spells CASSVARTRGETQYF. The CDR3, as DNA: TGTGCCAGCAGCGTAGCCCGGACCAGGGGAGAGACCCAGTACTTC.

V usage is TRBV6-5 and J usage is TRBJ2-3, with TRBD2 matching over 8 bases. Trimming cost V 2 bases and J 4 bases; bases outside gene matches: 5. The CDR3 spans 15 residues. Germline-derived CDR1 and CDR2 are MNHEY and SVGAGI. The CDR3 coding sequence is TGTGCCAGCAGTTACCGGGCAGCGGGAGCAGATACGCAGTATTTT. The encoded protein is CASSYRAAGADTQYF.

The chain uses TRBV2 and TRBJ2-7; maybe TRBD2 (7 bases). CDR1 is SNHLY, CDR2 FYNNEI, per germline. The length of the CDR3 is 16 residues. The V gene lost 2 bases and the J gene lost 4 bases, with 18 bases spanning the gap. The DNA of the CDR3 is TGTGCCAGCAGTGAAACCGGGACAAGGGGAGGGTACGAGCAGTACTTC. As protein: CASSETGTRGGYEQYF.

This chain joins TRBV9 and TRBJ2-7; a weak D match, TRBD2 (6 bases). The germline V and J ends were trimmed by 0 bases and 6 bases, with 10 bases remaining between them. This CDR3 region has 13 residues. Germline-derived CDR1 and CDR2 are SGDLS and YYNGEE. The CDR3 is CASSVDRGSEQYF. The CDR3 region has the DNA TGTGCCAGCAGCGTAGATCGGGGGTCCGAGCAGTACTTC.

This clone was recorded only once. The chain employs TRBV18 and TRBJ2-7; 8 positions agree with TRBD2. The CDR3 is 15 amino acids. Trimming at V came to 1 base and at J to 1 base, leaving 3 bases not matched to a gene. CDR1 is KGHSH and CDR2 is LQKENI in the germline V gene. The CDR3: CASSPLGGGSYEQYF. The CDR3 DNA is TGTGCCAGCTCACCACTCGGCGGGGGGTCCTACGAGCAGTACTTC.

This clone showed up just once. This sequence joins TRBV5-1 and TRBJ1-1; TRBD1 matches 7 bases. This CDR3 is built from 13 residues. V shed 0 bases, J shed 8 bases, and the junction held 4 bases outside the gene matches. Germline CDR1 and CDR2: SGHRS and YFSETQ. CDR3 in amino acids: CASSLEGGGEAFF. CDR3 nucleotide sequence: TGCGCCAGCAGCTTGGAAGGGGGCGGCGAAGCTTTCTTT.

The rearrangement joins TRBV9 to TRBJ1-5; D remains unclear. With 0 bases removed from V and 0 bases from J, the gap between germline ends came to 4 bases. Germline CDR1 SGDLS, CDR2 YYNGEE. This CDR3 spans 14 amino acids. Written as DNA, the CDR3 is TGTGCCAGCAGCGTAGGAGATAGCAATCAGCCCCAGCATTTT. Its protein product is CASSVGDSNQPQHF.

The rearrangement links TRBV25-1 to TRBJ1-2, with TRBD1 identical over 9 bases. Germline-derived CDR1 and CDR2 are MGHDK and SYGVNS. The CDR3 runs to 15 residues. Losses at the gene ends were 1 base for V and 4 bases for J; bases not matched to a gene: 4. The CDR3 sequence is CASSESGQGSYGYTF. CDR3 sequence (DNA): TGTGCCAGCAGTGAATCGGGACAGGGTTCCTATGGCTACACCTTC.

This clone was recorded a few times. The CDR3 protein is CASSSSDDRTLLWNEQFF. CDR3 bases: TGTGCCAGCAGTTCATCCGATGACAGGACTCTTCTTTGGAATGAGCAGTTCTTC. This sequence joins TRBV28 and TRBJ2-1, with D perhaps TRBD1 (6 bases). The CDR3 contains 18 residues. Between the trimmed V and J ends, which lost 4 bases and 7 bases, there was a span of 26 bases. The V gene's germline CDR1 is MDHEN and CDR2 SYDVKM.

V usage is TRBV5-1 and J usage is TRBJ2-3, with TRBD1 as a possible D gene (6 bases). Trimming cost V 3 bases and J 3 bases, with 8 bases left between them. The germline CDR1 and CDR2 sequences are SGHRS and YFSETQ. The CDR3 is 13 residues long. The CDR3 sequence is CASSSQGTDTQYF. CDR3 DNA: TGCGCCAGCAGCTCACAGGGTACAGATACGCAGTATTTT.

This clone was found once. This chain uses TRBV6-1 with TRBJ2-7; TRBD1 agrees at 7 bases. The J segment lost 4 bases and the V segment lost 1 base, leaving 7 bases of the junction unmatched. Looked up from germline, CDR1 is MNHNS and CDR2 is SASEGT. This CDR3 is built from 15 residues. CDR3 sequence reads: CASSEGPGQKYEQYF. The DNA of the CDR3 is TGTGCCAGCAGTGAAGGACCGGGACAGAAGTACGAGCAGTACTTC.